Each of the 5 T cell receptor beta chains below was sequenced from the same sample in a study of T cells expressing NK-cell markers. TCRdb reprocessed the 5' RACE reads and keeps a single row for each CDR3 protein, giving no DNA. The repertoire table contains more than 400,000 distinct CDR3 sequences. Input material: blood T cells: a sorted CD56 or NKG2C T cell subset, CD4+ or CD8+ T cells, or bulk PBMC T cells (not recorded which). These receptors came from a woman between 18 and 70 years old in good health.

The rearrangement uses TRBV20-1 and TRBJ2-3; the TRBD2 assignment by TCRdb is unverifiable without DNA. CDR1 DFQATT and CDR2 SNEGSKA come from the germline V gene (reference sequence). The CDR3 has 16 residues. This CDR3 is CSARAVGGGDTDTQYF.

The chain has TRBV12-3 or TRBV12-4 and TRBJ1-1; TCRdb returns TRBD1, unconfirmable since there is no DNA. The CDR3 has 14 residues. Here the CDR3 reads CASILQGANTEAFF.

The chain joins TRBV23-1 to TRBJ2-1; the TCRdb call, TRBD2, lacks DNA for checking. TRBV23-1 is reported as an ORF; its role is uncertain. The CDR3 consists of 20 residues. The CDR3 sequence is CASTRYETSGRAVSYNEQFF.

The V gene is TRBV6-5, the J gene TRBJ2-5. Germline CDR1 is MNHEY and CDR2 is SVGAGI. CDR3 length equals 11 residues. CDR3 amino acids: CASSNTGTQYF.

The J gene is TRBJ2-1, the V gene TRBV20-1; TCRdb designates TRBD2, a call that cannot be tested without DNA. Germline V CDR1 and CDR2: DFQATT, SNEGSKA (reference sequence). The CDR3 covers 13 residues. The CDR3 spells CSARDGRNNEQFF.